Each of the 18 T cell receptor beta chains below was sequenced from the same sample in a study of T cell clones after liver transplantation. Data came from immunoSEQ multiplex PCR; TCRdb stores just in-frame clones and leaves some out. The sample has about 11,000 clones; approximately 74% are singletons. Sequenced here: CD4+ T cells from blood, sampled 30 to 33 months after liver transplant. The receptors derive from a human patient who received a liver transplant. Some T cells may have come from the graft donor.

By sample share, this clone is medium-sized. The V gene is TRBV19, the J gene TRBJ2-2, with 7 bases aligning to TRBD1. Per germline, CDR1 LNHDA and CDR2 SQIVND (reference sequence). The CDR3 spans 16 residues. V lost 4 bases and J lost 5; bases outside the gene matches: 10. The chain's CDR3 is CASSTPPGQVTGELFF. CDR3 in DNA: TGTGCCAGTAGTACCCCACCCGGACAGGTTACCGGGGAGCTGTTTTTT.

The chain is built from TRBV5-1 and TRBJ2-3; TRBD2 aligns across 7 bases. Germline CDR1 SGHRS, CDR2 YFSETQ. The CDR3 is made up of 14 amino acids. V trimming: 4 bases; J trimming: 4 bases; junction bases outside the gene matches: 6. CDR3 in amino acids: CASSAGLVADTQYF. CDR3 bases: TGCGCCAGCAGCGCCGGACTAGTGGCAGATACGCAGTATTTT.

The chain has TRBV25-1 and TRBJ2-1; TRBD2 matches 9 bases. This CDR3 has 13 residues. The germline gives CDR1 MGHDK, CDR2 SYGVNS. V was pared by 3 bases and J by 6 bases, with 0 bases of the junction left unmatched. As DNA, the CDR3 is TGTGCCAGCAGTGAGCGGGAGGGCAATGAGCAGTTCTTC. This codes for CASSEREGNEQFF.

V gene TRBV18 combines with J gene TRBJ2-7; maybe TRBD1 (6 bases). Trimming took 5 bases from V and 4 from J, leaving 12 bases between them. The CDR3 is made up of 13 amino acids. CDR1 and CDR2 from the germline V gene are KGHSH and LQKENI. The CDR3 loop reads CASSSGERYEQYV. The CDR3 nucleotides read TGTGCCAGCTCATCAGGGGAGCGGTACGAGCAGTACGTC.

V and J are TRBV7-9 and TRBJ2-7, with 9 nucleotides matching TRBD1. The CDR3 covers 16 residues. Germline CDR1 SEHNR, CDR2 FQNEAQ (reference sequence). V shed 1 base and J 2 bases; nucleotides not matched to a gene: 6. In DNA, the CDR3 is TGTGCCAGCAGCTTAGATTTGGGACAGGGCCCCTACGAGCAGTACTTC. Translating gives CASSLDLGQGPYEQYF.

Only a few counts were recorded for this clone. The V and J genes are TRBV9 and TRBJ2-3; D possibly corresponds to TRBD2 (6 bases). In germline, CDR1 is SGDLS, CDR2 YYNGEE. This CDR3 is built from 14 residues. Trimming took off 3 bases at V and 4 bases at J, with 12 bases between the two ends. The CDR3 DNA follows: TGTGCCAGCAGCGCCTGGGGGACTTCAGATACGCAGTATTTT. This gives the protein CASSAWGTSDTQYF.

The rearrangement links TRBV5-1 to TRBJ1-6; 7 positions match TRBD1. J lost 7 bases, V lost 0 bases, and 4 bases had no gene match. This CDR3 spans 15 amino acids. From germline, CDR1 is SGHRS and CDR2 YFSETQ. CDR3 sequence: CASSLVGTENSPLHF. CDR3 DNA: TGCGCCAGCAGCTTGGTGGGGACAGAAAATTCACCCCTCCACTTT. The whole variable domain, filled in from reference TRBV5-1 and TRBJ1-6, reads KAGVTQTPRYLIKTRGQQVTLSCSPISGHRSVSWYQQTPGQGLQFLFEYFSETQRNKGNFPGRFSGRQFSNSRSEMNVSTLELGDSALYLCASSLVGTENSPLHFGNGTRLTVT.

The V gene is TRBV28, the J gene TRBJ2-3; 9 nucleotides line up with TRBD1. CDR1 and CDR2 (germline): MDHEN, SYDVKM. This CDR3 is built from 17 residues. V shed 2 bases and J 2 bases; nucleotides not matched to a gene: 8. CDR3 amino acids: CASSLDRDRVPTDTQYF. The CDR3 DNA follows: TGTGCCAGCAGTTTAGACCGGGACAGGGTTCCCACAGATACGCAGTATTTT. The entire variable domain, with the rest obtained from reference TRBV28 and TRBJ2-3, is as follows: DVKVTQSSRYLVKRTGEKVFLECVQDMDHENMFWYRQDPGLGLRLIYFSYDVKMKEKGDIPEGYSVSREKKERFSLILESASTNQTSMYLCASSLDRDRVPTDTQYFGPGTRLTVL.

Judged by abundance, this clone is medium-sized (0.01 to 0.1%). The chain links TRBV7-6 to TRBJ2-7; TRBD1 matches at 9 bases. Per germline, CDR1 SGHVS and CDR2 FNYEAQ. The CDR3 has 15 residues. After removal of 1 base from V and 5 bases from J, the junction contained 6 bases not matched to a gene. CDR3: CASSLGGQGVDEQYF. In DNA, the CDR3 is TGTGCCAGCAGCTTAGGGGGACAGGGTGTGGACGAGCAGTACTTC.

The chain joins TRBV29-1 to TRBJ2-5, with TRBD2 matching 8 bases. This CDR3 spans 13 amino acids. Germline V gene sequence: CDR1 SQVTM, CDR2 ANQGSEA. V gave up 4 bases and J gave up 4 bases; unmatched junction bases: 5. The CDR3 bases are TGCAGCGTTGGGGCGGGGGGCGCAGAGACCCAGTACTTC. Translated: CSVGAGGAETQYF. The full variable domain, in which reference TRBV29-1 and TRBJ2-5 provide the parts outside the CDR3, is SAVISQKPSRDICQRGTSLTIQCQVDSQVTMMFWYRQQPGQSLTLIATANQGSEATYESGFVIDKFPISRPNLTFSTLTVSNMSPEDSSIYLCSVGAGGAETQYFGPGTRLLVL.

The chain combines TRBV6-4 with TRBJ2-1; 9 positions match TRBD2. Losses at the gene ends were 0 bases for V and 5 bases for J; bases not matched to a gene: 2. The germline gives CDR1 MRHNA, CDR2 SNTAGT. This CDR3 is 15 amino acids long. The CDR3 loop is CASSDSAGGNNEQFF. CDR3 coding DNA: TGTGCCAGCAGTGACTCGGCGGGAGGGAACAATGAGCAGTTCTTC.

The rearrangement links TRBV11-2 to TRBJ2-1, with 7 bases aligning to TRBD1. V shed 5 bases, J shed 6 bases, and the junction held 13 bases outside the gene matches. CDR1 is SGHAT and CDR2 is FQNNGV in the germline V gene. The CDR3 totals 16 residues. The CDR3 DNA reads TGTGCCAGCAGCCCGCCTTACAGGGGCCCGGGCAATGAGCAGTTCTTC. Translation: CASSPPYRGPGNEQFF.

The V gene is TRBV7-9, the J gene TRBJ1-4, with 11 nucleotides matching TRBD1. The germline CDR1 and CDR2 sequences are SEHNR and FQNEAQ (reference sequence). V trimming: 5 bases; J trimming: 6 bases; junction bases outside the gene matches: 2. The CDR3 runs 14 residues. CDR3 amino acids: CASSRDRGDEKLFF. The CDR3, as DNA: TGTGCCAGCAGCCGGGACAGGGGGGATGAAAAACTGTTTTTT. Full variable domain (rest looked up from reference TRBV7-9 and TRBJ1-4): DTGVSQNPRHKITKRGQNVTFRCDPISEHNRLYWYRQTLGQGPEFLTYFQNEAQLEKSRLLSDRFSAERPKGSFSTLEIQRTEQGDSAMYLCASSRDRGDEKLFFGSGTQLSVL.

The chain uses TRBV27 and TRBJ2-7; D perhaps matches TRBD2 (6 bases). Trimming left V 0 bases short and J 2 bases short, with 17 bases between. The CDR3 has 17 amino acids. Germline V gene lookup returns CDR1 MNHEY and CDR2 SMNVEV (reference sequence). The CDR3 DNA reads as TGTGCCAGCAGTTTATCTCCCTCCGGGGACTTACCCTACGAGCAGTACTTC. Translation: CASSLSPSGDLPYEQYF.

This chain links TRBV9 with TRBJ2-2; no firm D call. This CDR3 has 12 amino acids. Per the germline V gene, CDR1 is SGDLS and CDR2 is YYNGEE. The V end was cut by 3 bases, the J end by 3 bases, with 3 bases between. CDR3 coding DNA: TGTGCCAGCAGCGGAGACACCGGGGAGCTGTTTTTT. As protein: CASSGDTGELFF.

The chain joins TRBV4-3 to TRBJ2-2; the D gene is possibly TRBD2 (6 bases). Germline values: CDR1 LGHNA, CDR2 YSLEER. The CDR3 is 14 amino acids. Trimming removed 4 bases at V and 2 bases at J, with 8 bases between. CDR3 DNA: TGCGCCAGCAGCCCGGGACTTAACACCGGGGAGCTGTTTTTT. This encodes CASSPGLNTGELFF.

This rearrangement joins TRBV6-4 to TRBJ2-3; 10 bases match TRBD2. This CDR3 region has 15 residues. The J segment lost 2 bases and the V segment lost 3 bases, leaving 2 bases of the junction unmatched. Germline CDR1 is MRHNA and CDR2 is SNTAGT. CDR3 coding DNA: TGTGCCAGCAGTGAAAGCGGGGGGGCCACAGATACGCAGTATTTT. Translating gives CASSESGGATDTQYF.

This rearrangement joins TRBV28 to TRBJ1-6, with D tentatively TRBD1 (5 bases). CDR1 and CDR2 (germline): MDHEN, SYDVKM. The V gene lost 2 bases and the J gene lost 14 bases, with 10 bases spanning the gap. The CDR3 sequence is 12 residues long. This chain's CDR3 is CASSLRQTSLHF. The CDR3 DNA reads TGTGCCAGCAGTTTAAGACAGACGTCCCTCCACTTT.